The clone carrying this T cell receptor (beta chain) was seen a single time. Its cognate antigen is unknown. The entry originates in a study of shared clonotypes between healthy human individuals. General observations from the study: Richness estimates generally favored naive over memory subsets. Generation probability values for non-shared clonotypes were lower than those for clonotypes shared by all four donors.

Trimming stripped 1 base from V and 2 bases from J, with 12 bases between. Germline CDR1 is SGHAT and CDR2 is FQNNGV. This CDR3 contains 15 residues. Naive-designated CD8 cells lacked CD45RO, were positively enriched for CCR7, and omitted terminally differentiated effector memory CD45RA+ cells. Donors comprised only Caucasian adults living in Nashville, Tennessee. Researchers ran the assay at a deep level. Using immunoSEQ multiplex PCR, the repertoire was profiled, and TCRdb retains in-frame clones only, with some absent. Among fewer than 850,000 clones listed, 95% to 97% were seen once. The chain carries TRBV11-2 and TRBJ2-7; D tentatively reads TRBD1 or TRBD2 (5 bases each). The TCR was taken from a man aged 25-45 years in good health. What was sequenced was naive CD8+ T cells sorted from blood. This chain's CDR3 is CASSLGWDATYEQYF. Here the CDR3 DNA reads TGTGCCAGCAGCTTAGGGTGGGACGCCACCTACGAGCAGTACTTC.